The source of this TCR beta chain is a study of cytomegalovirus exposure and HLA in healthy donors. The CDR3 runs to 15 residues. The germline gives CDR1 SGHNT, CDR2 YYREEE (reference sequence). V was trimmed by 7 bases and J by 9 bases, leaving 23 bases between them. PCR involved 60 Vbeta and 13 Jbeta primers. Measured with immunoSEQ multiplex PCR; TCRdb has only the in-frame clones, and not every one. The sample shows 150,000 to 200,000 clones, around 77% of them seen only once. The TCR comes from a woman aged 25-40 years in good health and CMV-seropositive. The sample was PBMCs. V usage is TRBV5-4 and J usage is TRBJ2-1; TRBD2 is a possible D gene (6 bases). The DNA of the CDR3 is TGTGCCAGCTGGACTACTACTTCTCCTACGGGTGAGCAGTTCTTC. Amino acid sequence: CASWTTTSPTGEQFF.